Following are 23 T cell receptor beta chains from one sample sequenced in a study of T cell clonotyping in hematopoietic cell transplantation. The assay was immunoSEQ multiplex PCR, and TCRdb's table has in-frame clones only and misses some. Here the sample spans about 45,000 clones, approximately 80% being singletons. The time point was: recipient sample about 28 days before transplant, after cytoreduction. The sample here was peripheral blood mononuclear cells, taken before stem cell transplant. Receptors were obtained from a man aged 55 to 70 with myelodysplastic syndrome. Some clones in this sample may be carry-over from other donors' samples.

The chain combines TRBV14 with TRBJ1-1; a possible D gene is TRBD1 (6 bases). CDR1 is SGHDN, CDR2 FVKESK, per germline. Trimming cost V 4 bases and J 6 bases, with 18 bases left between them. The CDR3 contains 15 residues. As DNA, the CDR3 is TGTGCCAGCAGCCTGGGACAAACCGGCTGGTCTGAAGCTTTCTTT. Encoded protein: CASSLGQTGWSEAFF. Full variable domain (rest looked up from reference TRBV14 and TRBJ1-1): EAGVTQFPSHSVIEKGQTVTLRCDPISGHDNLYWYRRVMGKEIKFLLHFVKESKQDESGMPNNRFLAERTGGTYSTLKVQPAELEDSGVYFCASSLGQTGWSEAFFGQGTRLTVV.

The CDR3 region is CASSSTGGSYEQYF. The CDR3 DNA is TGTGCCAGCAGCTCCACTGGGGGTTCCTACGAGCAGTACTTC. V gene TRBV6-6 combines with J gene TRBJ2-7, with D perhaps TRBD1 or TRBD2 (5 bases each). The ends were cut back, 6 bases at V and 1 base at J, with 13 bases in the middle. This CDR3 contains 14 residues. Germline lookup yields CDR1 MNHNY and CDR2 SVGAGI (reference sequence).

The V call is TRBV12-5, the J call TRBJ1-1, with a possible D match to TRBD1 (6 bases). V lost 2 bases to trimming and J lost 4 bases, with 8 bases between them. The germline CDR1 and CDR2 sequences are LGHNT and FRNRAP. The CDR3 is 13 amino acids. The CDR3 spells CASGLKGGTEAFF. Here the CDR3 DNA reads TGTGCTAGTGGTTTGAAGGGGGGCACTGAAGCTTTCTTT.

This clone has a single count. The chain has TRBV19 and TRBJ1-1, with 7 bases fitting TRBD1. The CDR3 totals 15 residues. V gave up 8 bases and J gave up 1 base; unmatched junction bases: 10. Germline V gene sequence: CDR1 LNHDA, CDR2 SQIVND (reference sequence). For the CDR3, the DNA is TGTGCCAGTTCCATTGGCCGGACAGGGAACACTGAAGCTTTCTTT. Protein sequence: CASSIGRTGNTEAFF.

V usage is TRBV19 and J usage is TRBJ2-4; the D call may be TRBD1 or TRBD2 (5 bases each). Trimming cost V 3 bases and J 8 bases, with 17 bases left between them. This CDR3 has 15 amino acids. Germline CDR1 reads LNHDA; CDR2 reads SQIVND (reference sequence). The CDR3 loop is CASSIGAPIGDIQYF. The CDR3 DNA reads TGTGCCAGTAGTATCGGGGCACCCATCGGAGACATTCAGTACTTC. The entire variable domain, with the rest obtained from reference TRBV19 and TRBJ2-4, is as follows: DGGITQSPKYLFRKEGQNVTLSCEQNLNHDAMYWYRQDPGQGLRLIYYSQIVNDFQKGDIAEGYSVSREKKESFPLTVTSAQKNPTAFYLCASSIGAPIGDIQYFGAGTRLSVL.

The rearrangement links TRBV2 to TRBJ2-5; D is unclear. V gave up 7 bases and J gave up 4 bases, with 10 bases separating them. The germline gives CDR1 SNHLY, CDR2 FYNNEI. The CDR3 runs 12 residues. The CDR3 is CASNGVIETQYF. DNA of the CDR3: TGTGCCAGCAACGGCGTTATAGAGACCCAGTACTTC. Variable domain in full (rest from reference TRBV2 and TRBJ2-5): EPEVTQTPSHQVTQMGQEVILRCVPISNHLYFYWYRQILGQKVEFLVSFYNNEISEKSEIFDDQFSVERPDGSNFTLKIRSTKLEDSAMYFCASNGVIETQYFGPGTRLLVL.

V and J are TRBV10-3 and TRBJ2-1, with 9 bases aligning to TRBD1. V dropped 10 bases and J dropped 8; count of bases not matched to a gene: 9. Germline values: CDR1 ENHRY, CDR2 SYGVKD. This CDR3 has 13 residues. The CDR3 bases are TGTGCCAGCAACCGGGACAGGGCCGATGAGCAGTTCTTC. It specifies CASNRDRADEQFF.

The chain recombines TRBV7-3 with TRBJ1-5; TRBD1 matches at 8 bases. Looked up from germline, CDR1 is SGHTA and CDR2 is FQGTGA. Germline trimming cut 5 bases from V and 5 bases from J; bases unmatched to any gene: 5. The CDR3 covers 14 residues. The CDR3, as DNA: TGTGCCAGCAGCCCGACAGGGGAACATCAGCCCCAGCATTTT. Its translation: CASSPTGEHQPQHF.

The chain employs TRBV6-4 and TRBJ1-5; a weak D match, TRBD1 (5 bases). V was trimmed by 6 bases and J by 3 bases, leaving 9 bases between them. Germline CDR1 MRHNA, CDR2 SNTAGT. There are 13 residues in the CDR3. CDR3 amino acids: CASSLTDNQPQHF. The CDR3 bases are TGTGCCAGCAGCTTGACAGACAATCAGCCCCAGCATTTT.

The rearrangement uses TRBV30 and TRBJ2-1; 7 bases fit TRBD2. CDR3 length: 21 amino acids. V lost 2 bases, J lost 0 bases, and 22 bases stayed unmatched. Germline lookup yields CDR1 GTSNPN and CDR2 SVGIG (reference sequence). The CDR3 spells CAWSQQGRRGSSRSSYNEQFF. The CDR3 DNA reads as TGTGCCTGGAGTCAACAAGGGCGGCGGGGGAGTTCCAGGAGCTCCTACAATGAGCAGTTCTTC. Using reference TRBV30 and TRBJ2-1 for the parts outside the CDR3, the full variable domain is SQTIHQWPATLVQPVGSPLSLECTVEGTSNPNLYWYRQAAGRGLQLLFYSVGIGQISSEVPQNLSASRPQDRQFILSSKKLLLSDSGFYLCAWSQQGRRGSSRSSYNEQFFGPGTRLTVL.

The rearrangement links TRBV30 to TRBJ1-1, with D possibly matching TRBD1 (5 bases). The CDR3 length is 16 residues. Deletions cut 3 bases from V and 0 bases from J, with 17 bases between. The V gene's germline CDR1 is GTSNPN and CDR2 SVGIG (reference sequence). DNA of the CDR3: TGTGCCTGGAGGCAAACCGGGGGATACATGAACACTGAAGCTTTCTTT. Its protein product is CAWRQTGGYMNTEAFF.

The chain carries TRBV5-6 and TRBJ1-1, with 9 bases identical to TRBD1. Germline V gene lookup returns CDR1 SGHDT and CDR2 YYEEEE. V lost 2 bases to trimming and J lost 5 bases; unmatched junction nucleotides: 7. This CDR3 comprises 15 residues. Here the CDR3 reads CASSFGTGYDTEAFF. CDR3 coding DNA: TGTGCCAGCAGCTTCGGGACAGGGTATGATACTGAAGCTTTCTTT.

This clone was recorded once. The chain employs TRBV30 and TRBJ1-6; 7 positions agree with TRBD1. The V and J ends lost 4 bases and 8 bases, in that order; junction bases with no gene match: 8. CDR3 length: 14 amino acids. CDR1 and CDR2 (germline): GTSNPN, SVGIG (reference sequence). CDR3 DNA: TGTGCCTGGACGAAACAGGGGAGGGATTCACCCCTCCACTTT. Residues: CAWTKQGRDSPLHF. Filled out from reference TRBV30 and TRBJ1-6, the complete variable domain reads SQTIHQWPATLVQPVGSPLSLECTVEGTSNPNLYWYRQAAGRGLQLLFYSVGIGQISSEVPQNLSASRPQDRQFILSSKKLLLSDSGFYLCAWTKQGRDSPLHFGNGTRLTVT.

This clone came up once. This sequence joins TRBV5-1 and TRBJ1-2, with D perhaps matching TRBD1 (6 bases). Germline-derived CDR1 and CDR2 are SGHRS and YFSETQ. Trimming took 0 bases from V and 1 from J, leaving 10 bases between them. The CDR3 totals 15 residues. CDR3 region: CASSLGQEFNYGYTF. In nucleotides, the CDR3 is TGCGCCAGCAGCTTGGGACAGGAGTTTAACTATGGCTACACCTTC. Complete variable domain (other parts from reference TRBV5-1 and TRBJ1-2): KAGVTQTPRYLIKTRGQQVTLSCSPISGHRSVSWYQQTPGQGLQFLFEYFSETQRNKGNFPGRFSGRQFSNSRSEMNVSTLELGDSALYLCASSLGQEFNYGYTFGSGTRLTVV.

V and J are TRBV29-1 and TRBJ1-1; 8 bases are a match to TRBD1. The germline CDR1 and CDR2 sequences are SQVTM and ANQGSEA. CDR3 length: 15 residues. V was pared by 4 bases and J by 2 bases, with 9 bases of the junction left unmatched. The CDR3 DNA is TGCAGCGTTGCAAGAGGGGACAGGCCCAACACTGAAGCTTTCTTT. Its translation: CSVARGDRPNTEAFF.

CDR3 nucleotide sequence: TGTGCCAGCAGCGAGGCAGATACGCAGTATTTT. Amino acids: CASSEADTQYF. This sequence joins TRBV9 and TRBJ2-3; D gene unclear. Between the trimmed V and J ends, which lost 3 bases and 4 bases, there was a span of 3 bases. The CDR3 runs to 11 residues. Germline V gives CDR1 SGDLS, CDR2 YYNGEE.

V and J are TRBV7-9 and TRBJ1-6; possibly TRBD1 for D (6 bases). This CDR3 spans 15 amino acids. V was cut by 5 bases and J by 8 bases, with 16 bases left in between. Germline V lookup: CDR1 SEHNR, CDR2 FQNEAQ (reference sequence). The CDR3 nucleotides read TGTGCCAGCAGCCGAAGTTGGGGGGCAGATTCACCCCTCCACTTT. Protein sequence: CASSRSWGADSPLHF. The full variable domain, completed using reference TRBV7-9 and TRBJ1-6, is DTGVSQNPRHKITKRGQNVTFRCDPISEHNRLYWYRQTLGQGPEFLTYFQNEAQLEKSRLLSDRFSAERPKGSFSTLEIQRTEQGDSAMYLCASSRSWGADSPLHFGNGTRLTVT.

This chain joins TRBV7-6 and TRBJ2-7; 7 bases agree with TRBD1. The CDR3 runs to 16 residues. The ends lost 5 bases at V and 4 bases at J; junction bases unmatched: 14. CDR1 and CDR2 (germline): SGHVS, FNYEAQ. In nucleotides, the CDR3 is TGTGCCAGCAGCCCCGACATTACCGACAGGGAGTACGAGCAGTACTTC. Protein sequence: CASSPDITDREYEQYF.

The rearrangement joins TRBV6-5 to TRBJ2-7; 9 bases line up with TRBD1. The V segment lost 6 bases and the J segment 4 bases; nucleotides outside the gene matches: 7. CDR3 size: 14 residues. Looked up from germline, CDR1 is MNHEY and CDR2 is SVGAGI. The CDR3, as DNA: TGTGCCAGCAGGACGGGACAGGGAGGTTACGAGCAGTACTTC. This encodes CASRTGQGGYEQYF.

This chain uses TRBV28 with TRBJ1-1, with D uncertain. The CDR3 consists of 12 residues. Germline V lookup: CDR1 MDHEN, CDR2 SYDVKM. V was pared by 3 bases and J by 3 bases, with 5 bases between. The CDR3 DNA is TGTGCCAGCAGTTTGACGGACACTGAAGCTTTCTTT. Its translation is CASSLTDTEAFF.

This rearrangement joins TRBV4-1 to TRBJ2-7; no reliable D call. There are 14 residues in the CDR3. The V gene's germline CDR1 is MGHRA and CDR2 YSYEKL. V lost 1 base, J lost 4 bases, and 11 bases lay in between. As DNA, the CDR3 is TGCGCCAGCAGCCAAGGTCCCGAGTATTACGAGCAGTACTTC. It is translated as CASSQGPEYYEQYF.

The chain joins TRBV5-5 to TRBJ1-5; tentative D call: TRBD1 (5 bases). CDR1 SGHKS and CDR2 YYEKEE come from the germline V gene (reference sequence). The CDR3 has 15 amino acids. Trimming pared 1 base from V and 0 bases from J, leaving 8 bases between. The DNA for the CDR3 is TGTGCCAGCAGCTTGTTAGGGGATAGCAATCAGCCCCAGCATTTT. It translates to CASSLLGDSNQPQHF.

V usage is TRBV10-3 and J usage is TRBJ1-4; TRBD1 might be the D (6 bases). The CDR3 extends over 14 amino acids. The germline V and J ends were trimmed by 10 bases and 0 bases, with 12 bases remaining between them. Looked up from germline, CDR1 is ENHRY and CDR2 is SYGVKD. The CDR3 region is CATRQEATNEKLFF. CDR3 sequence (DNA): TGTGCCACCCGACAGGAAGCAACTAATGAAAAACTGTTTTTT.